This note documents a single T cell receptor beta chain sequence. Its antigen is unknown. V was cut by 5 bases and J by 2 bases, with 13 bases left in between. Looked up from germline, CDR1 is MNHNY and CDR2 is SVGAGI (reference sequence). This CDR3 is built from 14 residues. This entry belongs to a study of cytomegalovirus exposure and HLA in healthy donors. The study, taken as a whole, reports: It was reported that the classifier diagnosed cytomegalovirus status with high specificity and sensitivity in both the original and validation cohorts. Accurate prediction of most subjects' HLA-A and HLA-B alleles from TCR beta sequences was reported.

Use of 60 Vbeta and 13 Jbeta primers characterized the PCR. Method: immunoSEQ multiplex PCR; TCRdb's copy keeps in-frame clones and lacks some. The data show under 150,000 clones, around 82% seen once. The chain carries TRBV6-6 and TRBJ2-7, with TRBD2 as a possible D gene (6 bases). The source material was PBMCs. The clonotype comes from a male donor in good health and CMV-seropositive. CDR3 sequence reads: CASSGGTVAYEQYF. The DNA of the CDR3 is TGTGCCAGCAGTGGCGGGACGGTGGCCTACGAGCAGTACTTC.